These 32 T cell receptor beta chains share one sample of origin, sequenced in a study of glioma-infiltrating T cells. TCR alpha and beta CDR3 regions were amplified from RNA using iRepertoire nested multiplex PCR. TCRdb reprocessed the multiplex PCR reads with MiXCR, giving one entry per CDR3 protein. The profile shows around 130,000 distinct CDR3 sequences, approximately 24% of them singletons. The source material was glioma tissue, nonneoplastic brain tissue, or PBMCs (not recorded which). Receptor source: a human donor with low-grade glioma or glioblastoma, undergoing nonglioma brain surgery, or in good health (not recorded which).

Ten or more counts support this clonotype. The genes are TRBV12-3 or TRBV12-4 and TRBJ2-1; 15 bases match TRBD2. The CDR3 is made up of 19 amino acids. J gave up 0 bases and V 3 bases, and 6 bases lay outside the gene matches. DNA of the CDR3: TGTGCCAGCAGTTTGTTGGGACTAGCGGGGGGAAGCTCCTACAATGAGCAGTTCTTC. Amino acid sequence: CASSLLGLAGGSSYNEQFF.

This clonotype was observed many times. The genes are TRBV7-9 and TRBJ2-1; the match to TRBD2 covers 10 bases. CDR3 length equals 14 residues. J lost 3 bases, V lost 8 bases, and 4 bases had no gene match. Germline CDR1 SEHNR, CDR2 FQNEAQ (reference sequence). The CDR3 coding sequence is TGTGCCAGCCTAGCGGGGGAAGGCTACAATGAGCAGTTCTTC. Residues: CASLAGEGYNEQFF.

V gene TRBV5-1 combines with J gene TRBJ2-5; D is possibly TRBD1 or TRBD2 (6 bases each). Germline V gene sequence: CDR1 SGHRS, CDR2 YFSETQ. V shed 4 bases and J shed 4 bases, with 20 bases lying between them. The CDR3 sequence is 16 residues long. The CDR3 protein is CASSQKSGAAVETQYF. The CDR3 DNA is TGCGCCAGCAGCCAAAAGTCGGGGGCCGCAGTAGAGACCCAGTACTTC. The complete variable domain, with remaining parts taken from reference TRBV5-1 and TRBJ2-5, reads KAGVTQTPRYLIKTRGQQVTLSCSPISGHRSVSWYQQTPGQGLQFLFEYFSETQRNKGNFPGRFSGRQFSNSRSEMNVSTLELGDSALYLCASSQKSGAAVETQYFGPGTRLLVL.

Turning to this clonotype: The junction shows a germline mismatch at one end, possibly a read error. The CDR3 reads CASVGNTEDFF. In DNA form, the CDR3 reads TGTGCCAGCGTGGGGAACACTGAAGATTTCTTT. The rearrangement links TRBV28 to TRBJ1-1; no clear D gene. The CDR3 consists of 11 residues. Germline V CDR1 and CDR2: MDHEN, SYDVKM.

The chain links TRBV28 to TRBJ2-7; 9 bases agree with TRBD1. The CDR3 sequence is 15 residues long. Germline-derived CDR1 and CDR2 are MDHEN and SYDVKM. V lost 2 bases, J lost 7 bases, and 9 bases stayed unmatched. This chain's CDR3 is CASSLEGQGMGEQYV. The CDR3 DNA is TGTGCCAGCAGTTTAGAGGGACAGGGAATGGGTGAGCAGTACGTC.

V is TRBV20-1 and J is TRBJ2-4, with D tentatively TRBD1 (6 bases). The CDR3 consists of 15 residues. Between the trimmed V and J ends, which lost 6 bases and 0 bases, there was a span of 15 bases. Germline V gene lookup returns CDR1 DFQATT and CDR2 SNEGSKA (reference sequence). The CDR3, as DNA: TGCAGTGCCCCACGGGACACATTAGCCAAAAACATTCAGTACTTC. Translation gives CSAPRDTLAKNIQYF.

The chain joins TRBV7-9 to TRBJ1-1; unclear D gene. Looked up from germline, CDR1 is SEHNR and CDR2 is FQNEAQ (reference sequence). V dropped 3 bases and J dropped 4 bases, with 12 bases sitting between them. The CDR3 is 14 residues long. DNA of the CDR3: TGTGCCAGCAGCTTTCAGCTTGCAGGCACTGAAGCTTTCTTT. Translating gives CASSFQLAGTEAFF. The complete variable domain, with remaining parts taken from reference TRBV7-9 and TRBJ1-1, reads DTGVSQNPRHKITKRGQNVTFRCDPISEHNRLYWYRQTLGQGPEFLTYFQNEAQLEKSRLLSDRFSAERPKGSFSTLEIQRTEQGDSAMYLCASSFQLAGTEAFFGQGTRLTVV.

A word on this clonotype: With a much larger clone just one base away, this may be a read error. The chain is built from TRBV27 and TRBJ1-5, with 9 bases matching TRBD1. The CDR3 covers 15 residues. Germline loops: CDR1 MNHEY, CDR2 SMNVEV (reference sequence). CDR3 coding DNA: TGTGCCAGCAGTGGACAGGGGTATAGCAATCAGACCCAGCATTTT. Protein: CASSGQGYSNQTQHF.

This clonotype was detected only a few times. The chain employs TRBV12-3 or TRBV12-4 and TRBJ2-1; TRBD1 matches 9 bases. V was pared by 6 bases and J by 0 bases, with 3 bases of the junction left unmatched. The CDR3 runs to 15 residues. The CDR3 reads CASRLTGGSYNEQFF. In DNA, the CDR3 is TGTGCCAGCAGATTGACAGGGGGCTCCTACAATGAGCAGTTCTTC.

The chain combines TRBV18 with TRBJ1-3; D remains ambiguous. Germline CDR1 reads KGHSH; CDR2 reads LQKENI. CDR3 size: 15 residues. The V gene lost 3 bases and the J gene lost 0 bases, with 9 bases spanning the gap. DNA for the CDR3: TGTGCCAGCTCACCGGCGCAGTCCTCTGGAAACACCATATATTTT. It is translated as CASSPAQSSGNTIYF.

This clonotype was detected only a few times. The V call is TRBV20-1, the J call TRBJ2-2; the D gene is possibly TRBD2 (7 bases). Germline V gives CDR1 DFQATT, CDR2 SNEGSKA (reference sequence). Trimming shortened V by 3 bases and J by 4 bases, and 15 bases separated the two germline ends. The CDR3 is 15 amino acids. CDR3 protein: CSASEGGPVTGELFF. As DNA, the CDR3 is TGCAGTGCTAGTGAGGGGGGGCCGGTCACCGGGGAGCTGTTTTTT.

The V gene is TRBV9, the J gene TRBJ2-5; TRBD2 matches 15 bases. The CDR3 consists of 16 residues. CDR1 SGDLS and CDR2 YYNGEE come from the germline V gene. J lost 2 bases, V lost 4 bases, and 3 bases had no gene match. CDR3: CASSRTSGGAQETQYF. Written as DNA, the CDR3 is TGTGCCAGCAGCCGGACTAGCGGGGGGGCGCAAGAGACCCAGTACTTC. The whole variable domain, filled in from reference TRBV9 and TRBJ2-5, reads DSGVTQTPKHLITATGQRVTLRCSPRSGDLSVYWYQQSLDQGLQFLIQYYNGEERAKGNILERFSAQQFPDLHSELNLSSLELGDSALYFCASSRTSGGAQETQYFGPGTRLLVL.

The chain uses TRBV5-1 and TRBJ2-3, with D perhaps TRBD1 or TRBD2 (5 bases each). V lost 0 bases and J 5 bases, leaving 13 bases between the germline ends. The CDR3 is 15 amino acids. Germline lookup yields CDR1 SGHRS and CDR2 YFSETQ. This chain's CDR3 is CASSLVSGQRDTQYF. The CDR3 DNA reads TGCGCCAGCAGCTTGGTATCGGGGCAGAGAGATACGCAGTATTTT.

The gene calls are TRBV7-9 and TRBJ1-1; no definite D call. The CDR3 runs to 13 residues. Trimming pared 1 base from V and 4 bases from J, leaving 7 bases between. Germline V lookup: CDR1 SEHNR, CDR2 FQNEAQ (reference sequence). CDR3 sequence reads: CASSLVAGTEAFF. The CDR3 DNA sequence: TGTGCCAGCAGCTTAGTGGCAGGCACTGAAGCTTTCTTT.

The CDR3 sequence: CASSLGQDTEAFF. CDR3 bases: TGCGCCAGCAGCTTGGGTCAAGACACTGAAGCTTTCTTT. This rearrangement joins TRBV5-1 to TRBJ1-1; D is undetermined. Trimming left V 0 bases short and J 3 bases short, with 6 bases between. The CDR3 spans 13 residues. Germline CDR1 is SGHRS and CDR2 is YFSETQ.

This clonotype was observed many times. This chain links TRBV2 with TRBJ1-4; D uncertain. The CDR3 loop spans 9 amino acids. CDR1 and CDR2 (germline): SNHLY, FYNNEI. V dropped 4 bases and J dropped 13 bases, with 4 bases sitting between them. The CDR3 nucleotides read TGTGCCAGCAGTGTTGGACTGTTTTTT. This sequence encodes CASSVGLFF. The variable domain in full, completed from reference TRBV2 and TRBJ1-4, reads EPEVTQTPSHQVTQMGQEVILRCVPISNHLYFYWYRQILGQKVEFLVSFYNNEISEKSEIFDDQFSVERPDGSNFTLKIRSTKLEDSAMYFCASSVGLFFGSGTQLSVL.

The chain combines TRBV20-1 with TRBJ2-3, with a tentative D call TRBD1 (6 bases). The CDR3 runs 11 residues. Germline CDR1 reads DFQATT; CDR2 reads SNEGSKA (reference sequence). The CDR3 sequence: CSVHREDTQYF. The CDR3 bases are TGCAGCGTCCACAGGGAAGATACGCAGTATTTT.

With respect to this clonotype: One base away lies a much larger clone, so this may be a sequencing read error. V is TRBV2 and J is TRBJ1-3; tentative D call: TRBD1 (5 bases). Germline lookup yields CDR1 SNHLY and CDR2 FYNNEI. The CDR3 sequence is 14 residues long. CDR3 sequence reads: CASSTGTPGSTIYF. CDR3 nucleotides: TGTGCCAGCAGTACCGGGACTCCCGGAAGCACCATATATTTT.

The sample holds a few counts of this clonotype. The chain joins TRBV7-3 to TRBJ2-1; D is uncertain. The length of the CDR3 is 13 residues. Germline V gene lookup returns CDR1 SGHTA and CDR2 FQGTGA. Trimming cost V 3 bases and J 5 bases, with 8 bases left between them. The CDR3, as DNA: TGTGCCAGCAGCTTTCTGGCAGACAATGAGCAGTTCTTC. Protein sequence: CASSFLADNEQFF.

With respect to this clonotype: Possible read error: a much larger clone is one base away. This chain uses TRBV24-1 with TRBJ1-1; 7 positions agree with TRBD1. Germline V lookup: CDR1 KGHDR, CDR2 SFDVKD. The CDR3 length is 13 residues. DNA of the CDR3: TGTGCCACCAAGGGACAGCAGAACACTGAAGCTCTCTTT. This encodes CATKGQQNTEALF.

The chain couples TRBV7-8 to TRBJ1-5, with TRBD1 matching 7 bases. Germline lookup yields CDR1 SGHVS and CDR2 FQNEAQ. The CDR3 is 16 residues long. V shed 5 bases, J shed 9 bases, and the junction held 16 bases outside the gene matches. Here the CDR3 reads CASSKGIGTAQMPQHF. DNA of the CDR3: TGTGCCAGCAGCAAGGGTATCGGGACAGCACAAATGCCCCAGCATTTT.

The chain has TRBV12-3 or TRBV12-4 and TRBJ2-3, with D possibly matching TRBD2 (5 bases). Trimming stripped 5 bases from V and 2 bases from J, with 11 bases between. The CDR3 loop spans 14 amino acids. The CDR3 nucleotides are TGTGCCAGCAGTCCCCCGGGGTACACAGATACGCAGTATTTT. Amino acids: CASSPPGYTDTQYF.

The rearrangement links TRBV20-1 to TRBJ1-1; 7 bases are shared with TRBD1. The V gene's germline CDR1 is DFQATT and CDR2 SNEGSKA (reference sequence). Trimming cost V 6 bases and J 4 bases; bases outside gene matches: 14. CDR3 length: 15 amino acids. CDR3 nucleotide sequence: TGCAGTGCGGTTGACAGGGACGGGGGACTCACTGAAGCTTTCTTT. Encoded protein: CSAVDRDGGLTEAFF.

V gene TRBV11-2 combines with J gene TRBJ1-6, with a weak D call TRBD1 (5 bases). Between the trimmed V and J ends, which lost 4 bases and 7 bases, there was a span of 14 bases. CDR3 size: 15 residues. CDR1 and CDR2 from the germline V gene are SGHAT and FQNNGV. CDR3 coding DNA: TGTGCCAGCAGCTCGAGGGACTTTGGGAATTCACCCCTCCACTTT. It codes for CASSSRDFGNSPLHF.

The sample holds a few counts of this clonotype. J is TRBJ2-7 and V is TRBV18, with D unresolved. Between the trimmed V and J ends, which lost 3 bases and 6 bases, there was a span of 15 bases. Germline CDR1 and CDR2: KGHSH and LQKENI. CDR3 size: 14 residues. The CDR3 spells CASSPYSGRGEQYV. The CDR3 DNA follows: TGTGCCAGCTCACCGTACTCAGGACGAGGCGAGCAGTACGTC.

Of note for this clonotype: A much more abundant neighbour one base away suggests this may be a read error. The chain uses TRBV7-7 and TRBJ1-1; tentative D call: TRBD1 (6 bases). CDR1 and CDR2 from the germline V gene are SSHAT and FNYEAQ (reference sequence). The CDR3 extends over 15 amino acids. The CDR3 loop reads CASSRHRVMNTEAFF. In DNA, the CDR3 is TGCGCCAGCAGCCGGCACAGGGTCATGAACACTGAAGCTTTCTTT.

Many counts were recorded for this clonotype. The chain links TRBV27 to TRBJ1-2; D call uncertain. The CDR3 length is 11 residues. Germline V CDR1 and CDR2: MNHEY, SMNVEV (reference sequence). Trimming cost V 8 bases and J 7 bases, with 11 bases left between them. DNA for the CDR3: TGTGCCAGCCTCTTAAGCTCTGGCTACACCTTC. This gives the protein CASLLSSGYTF.

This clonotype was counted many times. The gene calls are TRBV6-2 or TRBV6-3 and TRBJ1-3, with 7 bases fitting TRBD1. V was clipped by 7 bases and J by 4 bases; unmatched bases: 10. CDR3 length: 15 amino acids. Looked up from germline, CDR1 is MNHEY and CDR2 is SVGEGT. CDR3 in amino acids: CASMRQGITGNTIYF. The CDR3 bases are TGTGCCAGCATGCGACAGGGTATCACGGGAAACACCATATATTTT.

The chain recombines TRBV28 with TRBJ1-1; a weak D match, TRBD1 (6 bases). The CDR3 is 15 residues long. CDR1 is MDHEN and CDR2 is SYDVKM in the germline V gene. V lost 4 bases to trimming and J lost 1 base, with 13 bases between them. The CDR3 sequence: CASSSRGTSNTEAFF. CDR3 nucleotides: TGTGCCAGCAGTTCCCGCGGGACATCGAACACTGAAGCTTTCTTT.

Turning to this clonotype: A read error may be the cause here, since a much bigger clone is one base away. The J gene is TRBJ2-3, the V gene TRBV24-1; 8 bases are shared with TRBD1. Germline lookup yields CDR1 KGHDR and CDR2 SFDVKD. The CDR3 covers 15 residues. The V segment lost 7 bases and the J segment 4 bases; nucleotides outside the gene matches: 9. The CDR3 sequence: CATSPGQGPADTQYF. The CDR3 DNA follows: TGTGCCACCAGCCCCGGACAGGGCCCCGCAGATACGCAGTATTTT.

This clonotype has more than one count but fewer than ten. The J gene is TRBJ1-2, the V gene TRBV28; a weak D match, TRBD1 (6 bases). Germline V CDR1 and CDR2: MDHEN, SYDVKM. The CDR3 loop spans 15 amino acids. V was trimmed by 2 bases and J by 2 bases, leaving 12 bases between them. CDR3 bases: TGTGCCAGCAGTTTAAGGGTCAGGGGCAACTATGGCTACACCTTC. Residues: CASSLRVRGNYGYTF.

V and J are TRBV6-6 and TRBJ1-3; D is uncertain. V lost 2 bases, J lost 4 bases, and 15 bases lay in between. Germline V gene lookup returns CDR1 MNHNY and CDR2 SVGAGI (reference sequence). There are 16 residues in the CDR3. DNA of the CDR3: TGTGCCAGCAGTTACGAGGTGCCGACCGCCGGAAACACCATATATTTT. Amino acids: CASSYEVPTAGNTIYF.